This T cell receptor beta chain was captured in a study of T cells in localized non-small cell lung cancer. Study outcomes and limitations: It was uninvolved adjacent lung that showed the highest T cell clonality, exceeding tumor. Analysis by sequencing included only one tumor region, so heterogeneity remains possible. Longer overall survival associated with higher blood T cell density; shorter survival with higher adjacent-lung clonality. When the top 100 tumor clones were examined, a median approximately 60 of them also appeared in the adjacent lung, which was paired and uninvolved.

CDR1 LGHNA and CDR2 YSLEER come from the germline V gene. V lost 0 bases to trimming and J lost 4 bases, with 4 bases between them. CDR3 size: 13 residues. TCRdb's table, derived via immunoSEQ multiplex PCR, lists solely in-frame clones and lacks some. This table has about 59,000 clones, 70% to 90% appearing once. Of note for this clone: Its antigen is currently unknown.

The chain employs TRBV4-3 and TRBJ1-3; D gene ambiguous. The sample was peripheral blood, taken before any cancer treatment. This clonotype originated in a man between 40 and 75 years old with stage I squamous cell lung carcinoma. The CDR3 region has the DNA TGCGCCAGCAGCCAAGAGCGAGGAAACACCATATATTTT. Translating gives CASSQERGNTIYF.